A selection of T cell receptor beta chains follows, all from one sample in a study of blood T cell repertoires in COVID-19. Clones were sequenced by immunoSEQ multiplex PCR, and TCRdb holds only the in-frame ones, with some missing. The table records hundreds of thousands of clones, roughly nine tenths of them present only once. Sequenced: peripheral blood. The origin of the receptors is a woman aged 18 to 35 who had recovered from COVID-19. CDR3s include the opening cysteine and the closing phenylalanine or tryptophan. Fields, in order: V gene, D gene, CDR3 protein. D genes are given only for firm matches.

>TRBV6-5|NA
CASSPGLLYYNEQFF
>TRBV7-2|TRBD2
CASSWDGRQRSYEQYF
>TRBV19|TRBD1
CASSPRTGVTDTQYF
>TRBV18|NA
CASSPPDDRIVSYNEQFF
>TRBV27|TRBD2
CASSLSQGYGTSIYEQYF
>TRBV6-5|NA
CASSTGNSPLHF
>TRBV18|NA
CASSPPEGNNAEAFF
>TRBV4-2|TRBD2
CASSQESGGSSYEQYF
>TRBV19|NA
CASTTRDKTEQYF
>TRBV12-3/TRBV12-4|NA
CASSLPPPSEQYF
>TRBV3-1/TRBV3-2|TRBD1
CASNGQGAYEQYF
>TRBV30|TRBD2
CAWSVGTSGYNEQFF
>TRBV4-3|NA
CASSHFRDTGGYTF
>TRBV3-1/TRBV3-2|NA
CASSQFVVAASQETQYF
>TRBV6-1|NA
CASSSGQYRSPLHF
>TRBV25-1|TRBD1
CASSERQGDGGANVLTF
>TRBV10-1|NA
CASSPRESTDTQYF
>TRBV3-1/TRBV3-2|NA
CASSQDPSFYEQYF
>TRBV10-3|TRBD2
CAISETWAGDTGELFF
>TRBV19|NA
CASSLADTSYEQYF
>TRBV28|TRBD1
CASSRDRGYEQYF
>TRBV5-1|TRBD2
CASSEVAGGPNNEQFF
>TRBV12-3/TRBV12-4|NA
CASSPGGVNEQFF
>TRBV28|NA
CASSSQGFNYGYTF
>TRBV12-3/TRBV12-4|NA
CASQRGDSPLHF
>TRBV3-1/TRBV3-2|NA
CASSHRQRNNEQFF
>TRBV4-1|NA
CASSPFRGNTEAFF
>TRBV7-7|TRBD2
CASSKRVAGGAGDEQFF
>TRBV7-2|NA
CASSLDRTGMGNSPLHF
>TRBV5-1|NA
CASPRVSGANVLTF
>TRBV29-1|TRBD1
CSVGRDRGEKLFF
>TRBV6-1|NA
CASSVTRPPEGEKLFF
>TRBV27|TRBD1
CASNPGTGNTEAFF
>TRBV7-2|NA
CASSLGQGLDTQYF
>TRBV10-3|NA
CAISSTGTGTSSYEQYF
>TRBV12-5|TRBD2
CASGFSLAGGPHEQYF
>TRBV6-5|NA
CASREDLIETQYF
>TRBV5-8|NA
CASSVNRDNYGYTF
>TRBV7-2|NA
CASSKDSDTEAFF
>TRBV25-1|TRBD2
CASSEGDSGTFYEQYF
>TRBV30|NA
CAWSLAPGFRGYTF
>TRBV7-9|NA
CASSLRLSSYEQYF
>TRBV11-2|NA
CASSLAGTSTDTQYF
>TRBV7-2|TRBD1
CASSQTTGLTEAFF
>TRBV19|NA
CASSGEQGWTEAFF
>TRBV5-6|NA
CASSLAPSGNTIYF